The clone carrying this TCR beta chain was observed many times. These data come from a study of T cells in Graves' hyperthyroidism and ophthalmopathy. Patients having uncontrolled infection, another autoimmune disease, pregnancy or lactation were not included. This CDR3 region has 16 residues. Germline V lookup: CDR1 SQVTM, CDR2 ANQGSEA. The ends lost 8 bases at V and 2 bases at J; junction bases unmatched: 10. It was RNA transcripts that yielded the amplified TCR beta CDR3 regions. First-round RT-PCR with HTBI primers amplified the TCR CDR3 region. TCRdb independently ran MiXCR on the multiplex PCR reads; one entry per CDR3 protein. Of roughly 700,000 distinct CDR3 sequences listed, around 40% were seen once; the top ten hold more than 25%.

V gene TRBV29-1 combines with J gene TRBJ1-4; TRBD1 aligns across 11 bases. The clonotype was recovered from a woman between 35 and 50 years old with Graves' hyperthyroidism. Sequences were obtained from blood. The CDR3 here is CSIRTGGLSTNEKLFF. The CDR3 region has the DNA TGCAGCATCCGGACAGGGGGCTTGTCGACTAATGAAAAACTGTTTTTT.